The T cell receptor (beta chain) under discussion was sequenced for a study of blood T cell repertoires in COVID-19. Study overall: In each case, the material was cDNA or gDNA derived from T cells, B-cell-depleted T cells, or PBMCs.

This table comes from immunoSEQ multiplex PCR, and its TCRdb copy is limited to in-frame clones, with some not included. The sample consists of about 120,000 clones, about 80% of them appearing once. CDR1 and CDR2 from the germline V gene are SGHTA and FQGNSA. The CDR3 is 14 amino acids. V shed 10 bases, J shed 4 bases, and the junction held 6 bases outside the gene matches. This chain connects TRBV7-2 to TRBJ2-3; 12 bases are shared with TRBD2. The sample taken for sequencing was peripheral blood. This clonotype was obtained from a woman in her 40s with acute or convalescent COVID-19. The CDR3 region is CATGLAGPSDTQYF. CDR3 nucleotides: TGTGCCACGGGACTAGCGGGCCCTTCAGATACGCAGTATTTT. Full variable domain (remainder filled in from reference TRBV7-2 and TRBJ2-3): GAGVSQSPSNKVTEKGKDVELRCDPISGHTALYWYRQSLGQGLEFLIYFQGNSAPDKSGLPSDRFSAERTGGSVSTLTIQRTQQEDSAVYLCATGLAGPSDTQYFGPGTRLTVL.